These 6 T cell receptor beta chains share one sample of origin, sequenced in a study of cytomegalovirus exposure and HLA in healthy donors. 13 Jbeta primers and 60 Vbeta primers were used for the PCR. Some clones are missing from TCRdb's copy, which holds only in-frame ones; the method was immunoSEQ multiplex PCR. The repertoire includes around 89,000 clones, roughly 70% of them detected once, and just over 3% sits in the top ten. The sample comprised PBMCs. The receptors come from a middle-aged man in good health and CMV-seronegative.

The genes are TRBV7-2 and TRBJ2-3, with a tentative D call TRBD2 (7 bases). The V end was cut by 3 bases, the J end by 2 bases, with 15 bases between. The V gene's germline CDR1 is SGHTA and CDR2 FQGNSA. The CDR3 covers 16 residues. DNA of the CDR3: TGTGCCAGCAGCTTTAACGGGGGGCTTATCACAGATACGCAGTATTTT. Its translation: CASSFNGGLITDTQYF.

The genes are TRBV5-8 and TRBJ1-2; D is possibly TRBD1 (5 bases). Trimming took off 0 bases at V and 5 bases at J, with 14 bases between the two ends. The germline gives CDR1 SGHTS, CDR2 YDEGEE. This CDR3 region has 15 residues. The CDR3 reads CASSLGSGLPYGYTF. In DNA, the CDR3 is TGTGCCAGCAGCTTGGGGTCAGGGCTCCCATATGGCTACACCTTC.

V gene TRBV4-2 combines with J gene TRBJ1-1; TRBD1 matches 7 bases. Germline loops: CDR1 LGHNA, CDR2 YNFKEQ. The CDR3 is made up of 13 amino acids. J gave up 3 bases and V 5 bases, and 3 bases lay outside the gene matches. The CDR3: CASSGDRDTEAFF. The CDR3 bases are TGTGCCAGCAGCGGGGACAGAGACACTGAAGCTTTCTTT.

The V gene is TRBV6-1, the J gene TRBJ2-7, with D maybe TRBD2 (6 bases). This CDR3 is 13 amino acids long. CDR1 and CDR2 (germline): MNHNS, SASEGT. V was pared by 1 base and J by 4 bases, with 8 bases between. The chain's CDR3 is CASSEGEVYEQYF. CDR3 sequence (DNA): TGTGCCAGCAGTGAAGGGGAGGTTTACGAGCAGTACTTC.

This rearrangement joins TRBV27 to TRBJ2-3; 13 nucleotides align to TRBD2. The CDR3 is 17 residues long. Germline CDR1 is MNHEY and CDR2 is SMNVEV (reference sequence). Trimming took 5 bases from V and 2 from J; bases not matched to a gene: 7. The CDR3 spells CASSALLAGGYTDTQYF. As DNA, the CDR3 is TGTGCCAGCAGTGCGTTACTAGCGGGGGGGTACACAGATACGCAGTATTTT.

V is TRBV25-1 and J is TRBJ2-2; TRBD1 might be the D (7 bases). CDR1 is MGHDK, CDR2 SYGVNS, per germline. V gave up 4 bases and J gave up 7 bases, with 13 bases separating them. This CDR3 has 14 amino acids. The CDR3 coding sequence is TGTGCCAGCAGTGGTCAGGGGGAGGTCGGGGAGCTGTTTTTT. Protein product: CASSGQGEVGELFF. Variable domain in full (rest from reference TRBV25-1 and TRBJ2-2): EADIYQTPRYLVIGTGKKITLECSQTMGHDKMYWYQQDPGMELHLIHYSYGVNSTEKGDLSSESTVSRIRTEHFPLTLESARPSHTSQYLCASSGQGEVGELFFGEGSRLTVL.